This TCR beta chain was identified during a study of T cell responses to AZD1222 COVID-19 vaccine. Concerning this clone: Antigen: not known.

From germline, CDR1 is MNHEY and CDR2 SVGAGI. The CDR3 spans 15 residues. Trimming at V came to 7 bases and at J to 7 bases, leaving 11 bases not matched to a gene. Whole-study results and caveats: Donors skewed white British and female; clonal diversity was possibly underestimated.

The repertoire was sequenced with immunoSEQ multiplex PCR; TCRdb's copy has only in-frame clones and lacks some. The sample shows about 140,000 clones, roughly 89% of them seen only once. The chain employs TRBV6-5 and TRBJ1-5; TRBD1 matches 9 bases. The TCR originated in an adult in good health. Sequencing used peripheral blood, obtained on day 0 of AZD1222 vaccination. The CDR3 nucleotides read TGTGCCAGCAAGCCCTGGACAGGGGTAAGCCAGCCCCAGCATTTT. Protein product: CASKPWTGVSQPQHF.